Presented here are 23 T cell receptor beta chains from one specimen sequenced in a study of T cells in Graves' hyperthyroidism and ophthalmopathy. Amplification of TCR beta CDR3 regions was performed using RNA transcripts as template. With the HTBI primer set, the TCR CDR3 went through a first round of RT-PCR. TCRdb processed the multiplex PCR reads anew with MiXCR; each CDR3 protein has one entry. Of roughly 580,000 distinct CDR3 sequences in the sample, over 11% were seen once. Sequencing was performed on blood. The receptors were gathered from a woman aged 25 to 39 with Graves' hyperthyroidism that later progressed to Graves' ophthalmopathy.

This clonotype was recorded at least ten times. V gene TRBV11-2 combines with J gene TRBJ1-2; the D gene is possibly TRBD1 (5 bases). Germline V gene data show CDR1 as SGHAT and CDR2 as FQNNGV. The CDR3 has 15 residues. Trimming removed 1 base from V and 3 bases from J, with 12 bases in between. The CDR3 DNA sequence: TGTGCCAGCAGCTTAGGAAAGGGGCGCGACTATGGCTACACCTTC. It yields the protein CASSLGKGRDYGYTF.

This chain connects TRBV20-1 to TRBJ2-6; D unresolved. The germline V and J ends were trimmed by 5 bases and 0 bases, with 8 bases remaining between them. CDR3 size: 14 residues. CDR1 and CDR2 (germline): DFQATT, SNEGSKA (reference sequence). This CDR3 reads CSASRSSGANVLTF. Written as DNA, the CDR3 is TGCAGTGCTTCACGGAGCTCTGGGGCCAACGTCCTGACTTTC.

This clonotype was observed at least ten times. The chain recombines TRBV12-3 or TRBV12-4 with TRBJ1-5; no clear D. CDR3 length: 16 amino acids. V lost 2 bases, J lost 7 bases, and 18 bases lay in between. The CDR3 protein is CASSLISAGSSQPQHF. CDR3 coding DNA: TGTGCCAGCAGTTTAATTTCTGCTGGGTCCAGCCAGCCCCAGCATTTT.

The chain is built from TRBV6-1 and TRBJ2-5, with 13 nucleotides matching TRBD2. CDR1 and CDR2 (germline): MNHNS, SASEGT. This CDR3 is built from 15 residues. Germline trimming cut 6 bases from V and 4 bases from J; bases unmatched to any gene: 5. The CDR3 is CASSRGLAGAETQYF. The CDR3 DNA is TGTGCCAGCAGCCGTGGACTAGCGGGAGCAGAGACCCAGTACTTC.

A word on this clonotype: A read error may be the cause here, since a much bigger clone is one base away. This chain links TRBV27 with TRBJ2-1; possible D gene TRBD2, 6 bases. CDR3 size: 15 residues. Germline assignment: CDR1 MNHEY and CDR2 SMNVEV (reference sequence). The CDR3 DNA reads as TGTGCCGGCAGTTACGTGACTAGGCTCTACAATGAGCAGTTCTTC. Amino acid sequence: CAGSYVTRLYNEQFF.

This clonotype was seen at least ten times. The chain employs TRBV2 and TRBJ1-2; D might be TRBD1 (6 bases). Trimming left V 5 bases short and J 2 bases short, with 15 bases between. This CDR3 spans 15 amino acids. Germline V gene lookup returns CDR1 SNHLY and CDR2 FYNNEI. The CDR3 here is CASSPETGRNYGYTF. CDR3 DNA: TGTGCCAGCAGTCCCGAGACAGGCCGGAACTATGGCTACACCTTC.

This clonotype has a handful of counts. V and J are TRBV18 and TRBJ2-7; 8 positions match TRBD1. Unmatched junction bases numbered 5, after V lost 2 bases and J lost 5 bases. The CDR3 runs to 14 residues. Germline V gene data show CDR1 as KGHSH and CDR2 as LQKENI. CDR3 coding DNA: TGTGCCAGCTCACCATGGACAGGGCGGGACGAGCAGTACTTC. Protein sequence: CASSPWTGRDEQYF. Drawing the rest from reference TRBV18 and TRBJ2-7, the complete variable domain is NAGVMQNPRHLVRRRGQEARLRCSPMKGHSHVYWYRQLPEEGLKFMVYLQKENIIDESGMPKERFSAEFPKEGPSILRIQQVVRGDSAAYFCASSPWTGRDEQYFGPGTRLTVT.

This clonotype has at least ten counts. Here the CDR3 DNA reads TGTGCCAGCAGTATTCGGACTAGCGGGACCTACAATGAGCAGTTCTTC. Protein product: CASSIRTSGTYNEQFF. V usage is TRBV12-3 or TRBV12-4 and J usage is TRBJ2-1, with 12 bases aligning to TRBD2. This CDR3 is built from 16 residues. V trimming: 5 bases; J trimming: 2 bases; junction bases outside the gene matches: 4.

The genes are TRBV3-1 and TRBJ2-2; no clear D. The V end was cut by 1 base, the J end by 5 bases, with 5 bases between. The germline CDR1 and CDR2 sequences are LGHDT and YNNKEL (reference sequence). The CDR3 has 13 residues. Here the CDR3 DNA reads TGTGCCAGCAGCCAAGGGCGGACCGGGGAGCTGTTTTTT. The encoded protein is CASSQGRTGELFF.

V usage is TRBV20-1 and J usage is TRBJ2-1; D call uncertain. The CDR3 sequence is 13 residues long. V was trimmed by 3 bases and J by 4 bases, leaving 10 bases between them. CDR1 DFQATT and CDR2 SNEGSKA come from the germline V gene (reference sequence). CDR3 amino acids: CSARQELYNEQFF. The CDR3 nucleotides read TGCAGTGCTAGGCAGGAGCTTTACAATGAGCAGTTCTTC.

The V call is TRBV20-1, the J call TRBJ2-6; no clear D. The germline V gene has CDR1 DFQATT and CDR2 SNEGSKA (reference sequence). The CDR3 is made up of 13 amino acids. Trimming cost V 3 bases and J 1 base, with 4 bases left between them. CDR3 bases: TGCAGTGCTAGTGAGTCTGGGGCCAACGTCCTGACTTTC. Protein sequence: CSASESGANVLTF.

The chain has TRBV5-1 and TRBJ2-2, with a weak D call TRBD2 (6 bases). V was pared by 4 bases and J by 2 bases, with 21 bases between. CDR1 SGHRS and CDR2 YFSETQ come from the germline V gene. The CDR3 extends over 18 amino acids. For the CDR3, the DNA is TGCGCCAGCAGCCTCTTCGGGAGTGGCGGGCTTAACACCGGGGAGCTGTTTTTT. The encoded protein is CASSLFGSGGLNTGELFF.

The chain uses TRBV6-1 and TRBJ2-7; D not resolved. V lost 6 bases and J 0 bases, leaving 15 bases between the germline ends. The V gene's germline CDR1 is MNHNS and CDR2 SASEGT. The CDR3 has 15 amino acids. DNA of the CDR3: TGTGCCAGCAGCCTCGACCACGAGAGCTCCTACGAGCAGTACTTC. Translating it yields CASSLDHESSYEQYF.

This clonotype was seen repeatedly, ten times or more. This chain links TRBV20-1 with TRBJ2-1; TRBD2 matches at 13 bases. This CDR3 contains 13 residues. The V gene end was trimmed by 1 base and the J gene end by 9 bases; junction bases not matched to a gene: 0. The germline V gene has CDR1 DFQATT and CDR2 SNEGSKA (reference sequence). CDR3 residues: CSARGLAGGEQFF. DNA of the CDR3: TGCAGTGCTAGAGGACTAGCGGGAGGTGAGCAGTTCTTC.

This rearrangement joins TRBV11-2 to TRBJ2-2; 9 bases line up with TRBD2. The germline V gene encodes CDR1 SGHAT and CDR2 FQNNGV. The CDR3 contains 18 residues. After removal of 5 bases from V and 2 bases from J, the junction contained 12 bases not matched to a gene. CDR3 amino acids: CASSPQGRLAGNTGELFF. In DNA form, the CDR3 reads TGTGCCAGCAGCCCCCAAGGACGGCTAGCGGGAAACACCGGGGAGCTGTTTTTT.

The chain combines TRBV6-1 with TRBJ2-7; a weak D match, TRBD2 (6 bases). Looked up from germline, CDR1 is MNHNS and CDR2 is SASEGT. The V end was cut by 4 bases, the J end by 5 bases, with 9 bases between. The CDR3 consists of 12 residues. The CDR3 DNA is TGTGCCAGCAGTGGACGGGGGAACGAGCAGTACTTC. Amino acids: CASSGRGNEQYF.

With respect to this clonotype: The CDR3 does not end in the conserved phenylalanine or tryptophan, so this is likely a read error. The J gene is TRBJ2-7, the V gene TRBV19, with TRBD2 matching 12 bases. J was trimmed by 1 base and V by 5 bases; bases with no gene match: 6. Looked up from germline, CDR1 is LNHDA and CDR2 is SQIVND (reference sequence). The CDR3 is 16 amino acids. CDR3 region: CASSALAGGGSYEQYS. The CDR3 coding sequence is TGTGCCAGTAGTGCGCTAGCGGGAGGGGGATCCTACGAGCAGTACTCC.

The chain has TRBV27 and TRBJ1-5, with 7 nucleotides matching TRBD1. The germline gives CDR1 MNHEY, CDR2 SMNVEV (reference sequence). The length of the CDR3 is 13 residues. V gave up 5 bases and J gave up 9 bases; unmatched junction bases: 7. CDR3 nucleotide sequence: TGTGCCAGCAGTCGGGACAGTGGCGGGCCCCAGCATTTT. It codes for CASSRDSGGPQHF.

A few counts support this clonotype. The chain combines TRBV9 with TRBJ2-1, with 7 positions matching TRBD2. This CDR3 has 16 residues. CDR1 SGDLS and CDR2 YYNGEE come from the germline V gene. V shed 0 bases, J shed 4 bases, and the junction held 7 bases outside the gene matches. The CDR3 bases are TGTGCCAGCAGCGTAGAGGCGGGAGTTCTGTACAATGAGCAGTTCTTC. This encodes CASSVEAGVLYNEQFF.

This clonotype has at least ten counts. The chain joins TRBV30 to TRBJ1-6; maybe TRBD1 (6 bases). The germline V gene encodes CDR1 GTSNPN and CDR2 SVGIG (reference sequence). The CDR3 has 13 residues. The ends were cut back, 0 bases at V and 14 bases at J, with 14 bases in the middle. Written as DNA, the CDR3 is TGTGCCTGGAGTGTGACCCGGGGGGCTACCCTCCACTTT. Translated, it gives CAWSVTRGATLHF.

This clonotype was seen at least ten times. The rearrangement uses TRBV6-2 or TRBV6-3 and TRBJ1-2, with D possibly being TRBD1 (6 bases). Germline assignment: CDR1 MNHEY and CDR2 SVGEGT. V was pared by 6 bases and J by 5 bases, with 13 bases between. The CDR3 has 13 residues. As DNA, the CDR3 is TGTGCCAGCAGGGCCCCGGACAGATATGGCTACACCTTC. Amino acids: CASRAPDRYGYTF.

This clonotype has a count of ten or more. V usage is TRBV24-1 and J usage is TRBJ1-1; D perhaps matches TRBD1 (6 bases). V was pared by 6 bases and J by 3 bases, with 13 bases between. Germline values: CDR1 KGHDR, CDR2 SFDVKD. This CDR3 has 14 residues. CDR3 region: CATSSRGADTEAFF. CDR3 bases: TGTGCCACCAGTTCGCGGGGGGCGGACACTGAAGCTTTCTTT.

The V call is TRBV20-1, the J call TRBJ1-2, with a tentative D call TRBD1 (5 bases). The CDR3 is made up of 15 amino acids. V was trimmed by 3 bases and J by 5 bases, leaving 19 bases between them. Germline values: CDR1 DFQATT, CDR2 SNEGSKA (reference sequence). CDR3 sequence: CSASMGGRGRYGYTF. In nucleotides, the CDR3 is TGCAGTGCTAGTATGGGGGGGAGAGGGCGGTATGGCTACACCTTC.